The next 18 T cell receptor beta chains were all read from a single sample in a study of shared clonotypes between healthy human individuals. Produced via immunoSEQ multiplex PCR; TCRdb's table is partial and in-frame only. The repertoire consists of about 2 million clones, with roughly 96% occurring once and the leading ten covering 0.1% to 0.15%. Sequencing used naive CD4+ T cells sorted from blood. Subset specified: CD45RA+ positively selected. These receptors were collected from a man aged 18-30 years in good health.

The chain carries TRBV19 and TRBJ1-2; 9 bases are shared with TRBD1. V shed 3 bases and J 8 bases; nucleotides not matched to a gene: 10. Germline lookup yields CDR1 LNHDA and CDR2 SQIVND (reference sequence). This CDR3 contains 15 residues. The CDR3 spells CASSITGGETKGYTF. The CDR3, as DNA: TGTGCCAGTAGTATCACAGGGGGCGAAACCAAGGGCTACACCTTC.

V gene TRBV23-1 combines with J gene TRBJ1-5; no clear D. TRBV23-1 is designated an ORF whose function remains uncertain. Deletions cut 0 bases from V and 0 bases from J, with 12 bases between. The CDR3 totals 17 residues. For the CDR3, the DNA is TGCGCCAGCAGTCAATCGAACCAGGAAAATAGCAATCAGCCCCAGCATTTT. Its protein product is CASSQSNQENSNQPQHF.

For this clone: The sample has other DNA sequences that encode this CDR3 too. This chain connects TRBV6-5 to TRBJ2-3; 9 nucleotides line up with TRBD2. The germline CDR1 and CDR2 sequences are MNHEY and SVGAGI. Trimming took 6 bases from V and 3 from J; bases not matched to a gene: 4. This CDR3 has 14 amino acids. The CDR3 DNA reads as TGTGCCAGCAGGCCGGGACTAGCTACAGATACGCAGTATTTT. It codes for CASRPGLATDTQYF.

The chain uses TRBV7-9 and TRBJ2-3; no firm D call. V lost 3 bases, J lost 3 bases, and 13 bases lay in between. The germline V gene has CDR1 SEHNR and CDR2 FQNEAQ (reference sequence). CDR3 length equals 15 residues. This CDR3 is CASSFSAGLTDTQYF. The CDR3 coding sequence is TGTGCCAGCAGCTTCTCCGCCGGGTTGACAGATACGCAGTATTTT.

This chain connects TRBV5-1 to TRBJ1-4, with D maybe TRBD1 (6 bases). The CDR3 has 16 amino acids. Germline loops: CDR1 SGHRS, CDR2 YFSETQ. Between the trimmed V and J ends, which lost 0 bases and 3 bases, there was a span of 12 bases. CDR3 sequence (DNA): TGCGCCAGCAGCTTGGAGGTCGGGGGCGCTAATGAAAAACTGTTTTTT. This translates into CASSLEVGGANEKLFF.

V gene TRBV7-2 combines with J gene TRBJ1-5, with a tentative D call TRBD1 (5 bases). The CDR3 length is 16 residues. CDR1 is SGHTA and CDR2 is FQGNSA in the germline V gene. V dropped 6 bases and J dropped 2 bases, with 17 bases sitting between them. In DNA, the CDR3 is TGTGCCAGCAGTTTTCAGGGTTTATCGGGCAATCAGCCCCAGCATTTT. Protein sequence: CASSFQGLSGNQPQHF.

V gene TRBV10-3 combines with J gene TRBJ1-3; a possible D gene is TRBD1 (5 bases). Trimming cost V 7 bases and J 3 bases, with 19 bases left between them. CDR3 length: 16 amino acids. Germline loops: CDR1 ENHRY, CDR2 SYGVKD. The CDR3 here is CAITPTGGGIGNTIYF. The CDR3 DNA reads as TGTGCCATCACCCCCACAGGAGGTGGTATTGGAAACACCATATATTTT.

The rearrangement joins TRBV7-3 to TRBJ2-5; D might be TRBD1 or TRBD2, each matching 7 bases. The length of the CDR3 is 13 residues. The germline CDR1 and CDR2 sequences are SGHTA and FQGTGA. V shed 5 bases and J shed 9 bases, with 16 bases lying between them. The CDR3 bases are TGTGCCAGCAGCCCCGGACAGGCGGGGGCCCAGTACTTC. Translation gives CASSPGQAGAQYF.

As DNA, the CDR3 is TGTGCCAGCAGCTTAGAGGGGACTGCCGCCGGGGAGCTGTTTTTT. Its translation is CASSLEGTAAGELFF. The genes are TRBV7-2 and TRBJ2-2; a possible D gene is TRBD2 (6 bases). Looked up from germline, CDR1 is SGHTA and CDR2 is FQGNSA. V was shortened by 1 base and J by 6 bases, with 12 bases between the two germline ends. The CDR3 has 15 residues.

The chain employs TRBV6-5 and TRBJ1-6, with 10 bases fitting TRBD1. The junction had 7 bases not matched to a gene; V was cut back by 6 bases and J by 8 bases. The CDR3 totals 15 residues. Germline assignment: CDR1 MNHEY and CDR2 SVGAGI. CDR3 DNA: TGTGCCAGCAGAGAGACAGGGGGCATGCATTCACCCCTCCACTTT. Translation gives CASRETGGMHSPLHF.

This clone appeared once. This chain uses TRBV7-3 with TRBJ2-3; D possibly corresponds to TRBD2 (5 bases). Germline V CDR1 and CDR2: SGHTA, FQGTGA. The length of the CDR3 is 13 residues. V gave up 8 bases and J gave up 3 bases, with 12 bases separating them. The CDR3 loop is CASGGSGTDTQYF. The DNA of the CDR3 is TGTGCCAGCGGAGGCAGTGGGACAGATACGCAGTATTTT.

V usage is TRBV7-3 and J usage is TRBJ2-2; D is ambiguous. The CDR3 has 15 amino acids. From germline, CDR1 is SGHTA and CDR2 FQGTGA. The germline V and J ends were trimmed by 1 base and 5 bases, with 11 bases remaining between them. The CDR3 coding sequence is TGTGCCAGCAGCTTAAACAGCTTATCGACCGGGGAGCTGTTTTTT. Amino acids: CASSLNSLSTGELFF.

This chain uses TRBV7-9 with TRBJ2-5; D is ambiguous. V shed 1 base and J shed 0 bases, with 12 bases lying between them. CDR1 is SEHNR, CDR2 FQNEAQ, per germline (reference sequence). CDR3 size: 16 residues. The CDR3 reads CASSLDGPLYQETQYF. In nucleotides, the CDR3 is TGTGCCAGCAGCTTAGATGGTCCGCTGTACCAAGAGACCCAGTACTTC.

V and J are TRBV12-5 and TRBJ2-5; 7 nucleotides match TRBD1. Germline loops: CDR1 LGHNT, CDR2 FRNRAP. The CDR3 runs 13 residues. V was pared by 7 bases and J by 4 bases, with 6 bases of the junction left unmatched. The chain's CDR3 is CASALGDRETQYF. The CDR3 bases are TGTGCTAGTGCCCTCGGGGACAGAGAGACCCAGTACTTC. The entire variable domain, with the rest obtained from reference TRBV12-5 and TRBJ2-5, is as follows: DARVTQTPRHKVTEMGQEVTMRCQPILGHNTVFWYRQTMMQGLELLAYFRNRAPLDDSGMPKDRFSAEMPDATLATLKIQPSEPRDSAVYFCASALGDRETQYFGPGTRLLVL.

The rearrangement uses TRBV4-1 and TRBJ1-6, with a weak D call TRBD1 (6 bases). V was clipped by 2 bases and J by 6 bases, with 17 bases between them. The V gene's germline CDR1 is MGHRA and CDR2 YSYEKL. This CDR3 has 17 amino acids. This chain's CDR3 is CASSQILARGINSPLHF. Written as DNA, the CDR3 is TGCGCCAGCAGCCAAATACTTGCCAGGGGCATTAATTCACCCCTCCACTTT.

The CDR3, as DNA: TGTGCCATCAGTGAGTTACAGGGGAATGGTATCAATGAGCAGTTCTTC. Amino acids: CAISELQGNGINEQFF. The rearrangement uses TRBV10-3 and TRBJ2-1; 7 nucleotides line up with TRBD1. CDR3 size: 16 residues. Losses at the gene ends were 1 base for V and 6 bases for J; bases not matched to a gene: 9. Per germline, CDR1 ENHRY and CDR2 SYGVKD.

The V gene is TRBV6-1, the J gene TRBJ1-1; D may be TRBD1 (5 bases). Per germline, CDR1 MNHNS and CDR2 SASEGT. The CDR3 covers 12 residues. The ends were cut back, 6 bases at V and 11 bases at J, with 16 bases in the middle. CDR3 amino acids: CASREGRPRAFF. The CDR3 coding sequence is TGTGCCAGCAGGGAGGGACGCCCGAGGGCTTTCTTT.

The rearrangement uses TRBV6-6 and TRBJ2-7; 10 bases are shared with TRBD1. The CDR3 extends over 14 amino acids. Per germline, CDR1 MNHNY and CDR2 SVGAGI (reference sequence). J lost 5 bases, V lost 7 bases, and 8 bases had no gene match. The DNA of the CDR3 is TGTGCCAGCAACGACAGGGGGCGAGGACACGAGCAGTACTTC. This codes for CASNDRGRGHEQYF.